Below, one TCR beta chain is given with its context. The authors' processing: Nucleated cell counts were estimated from reference gene primer amplification. Assay used: immunoSEQ multiplex PCR; TCRdb lists only in-frame clones, some missing. That table furnishes V, J and clone size, whereas the DNA furnished D and trimming. The table lists under 300,000 clones, around 90% of them singletons, with approximately 0.94% in the top ten. The data derive from a study of blood T cell repertoires in COVID-19. Turning to the study itself: There were acute and convalescent COVID-19 samples, and they came from the United States, Italy and Spain. The cDNA or gDNA used as material had been derived from T cells, B-cell-depleted T cells, or PBMCs.

The V segment lost 5 bases and the J segment 6 bases; nucleotides outside the gene matches: 14. The CDR3 is 16 residues long. The germline V gene encodes CDR1 SGHTA and CDR2 FQGNSA. This chain joins TRBV7-2 and TRBJ2-3; 7 bases line up with TRBD1. The clonotype originates from a woman aged 40 to 50 who had recovered from COVID-19. Sequencing used peripheral blood. CDR3 residues: CASSATGTQSGDTQYF. The CDR3, as DNA: TGTGCCAGCAGCGCGACAGGGACGCAATCCGGGGATACGCAGTATTTT. Together with reference TRBV7-2 and TRBJ2-3, the CDR3 gives the full variable domain: GAGVSQSPSNKVTEKGKDVELRCDPISGHTALYWYRQSLGQGLEFLIYFQGNSAPDKSGLPSDRFSAERTGGSVSTLTIQRTQQEDSAVYLCASSATGTQSGDTQYFGPGTRLTVL.